This TCR beta chain was captured by sequencing in a study of OX40 agonist ivuxolimab in advanced cancers. Study information: Therapy given before enrollment (anti-PD-1, anti-PD-L1 or anti-CTLA-4) was allowed, and 35% to 45% had some.

This CDR3 has 14 amino acids. The germline gives CDR1 SGHRS, CDR2 YFSETQ. V shed 1 base, J shed 6 bases, and the junction held 6 bases outside the gene matches. TCRdb's copy holds only in-frame clones and misses some; the assay was immunoSEQ multiplex PCR. The sample comprises approximately 76,000 clones, approximately 83% of which are singletons, and approximately 5.1% rests with the top ten. The rearrangement joins TRBV5-1 to TRBJ2-7, with TRBD1 identical over 8 bases. Sequencing used CD4+ or CD8+ T cells sorted from blood, obtained in a trial of the OX40 agonist ivuxolimab. The sequence was collected from an adult with an advanced solid tumor such as melanoma, head and neck, liver or kidney cancer. The CDR3 region has the DNA TGCGCCAGCAGCTTGCGGCAGGGGGCTGGCGAGCAGTACTTC. It yields the protein CASSLRQGAGEQYF.